The 5 T cell receptor beta chains presented below share a single source sample, sequenced in a study of blood T cell repertoires in COVID-19. The table came from immunoSEQ multiplex PCR; TCRdb's copy has only in-frame clones and leaves some out. Found here are roughly 150,000 clones, under 90% of them singletons; the top ten hold less than 20%. The source material was peripheral blood. The receptor source for this set is a woman older than 75 with acute or convalescent COVID-19.

This clone showed up just once. This chain joins TRBV27 and TRBJ1-2; TRBD1 might be the D (5 bases). Germline V gives CDR1 MNHEY, CDR2 SMNVEV (reference sequence). There are 13 residues in the CDR3. Deletions cut 3 bases from V and 6 bases from J, with 11 bases between. The CDR3 here is CASSFFGGDGYTF. The CDR3, as DNA: TGTGCCAGCAGTTTTTTTGGAGGGGATGGCTACACCTTC.

The chain has TRBV9 and TRBJ2-5, with TRBD2 matching 9 bases. From germline, CDR1 is SGDLS and CDR2 YYNGEE. The CDR3 length is 16 residues. Losses at the gene ends were 3 bases for V and 5 bases for J; bases not matched to a gene: 11. The CDR3 sequence: CASSARLSGGVETQYF. The CDR3 coding sequence is TGTGCCAGCAGCGCCCGACTTAGCGGGGGTGTGGAGACCCAGTACTTC.

This rearrangement joins TRBV3-1 (or the pseudogene TRBV3-2) to TRBJ2-5; 7 bases are a match to TRBD2. Germline V CDR1 and CDR2: LGHDT, YNNKEL (reference sequence). This CDR3 has 17 amino acids. V lost 0 bases, J lost 0 bases, and 7 bases stayed unmatched. CDR3 in DNA: TGTGCCAGCAGCCAAGATACCCAGCGGGGAAACCAAGAGACCCAGTACTTC. Its translation: CASSQDTQRGNQETQYF.

The V and J genes are TRBV7-2 and TRBJ2-2, with D perhaps matching TRBD2 (5 bases). The CDR3 has 17 residues. Germline V gene sequence: CDR1 SGHTA, CDR2 FQGNSA. Trimming took 1 base from V and 4 from J, leaving 16 bases between them. CDR3 residues: CASSLDSRGWTTGELFF. The CDR3 coding sequence is TGTGCCAGCAGCTTAGATTCCCGAGGGTGGACCACCGGGGAGCTGTTTTTT.

This clone was seen only once. The chain links TRBV4-2 to TRBJ2-3; TRBD2 is a possible D gene (6 bases). In germline, CDR1 is LGHNA, CDR2 YNFKEQ. This CDR3 is built from 15 residues. V dropped 2 bases and J dropped 5 bases, with 14 bases sitting between them. The CDR3 sequence: CASSQLTGVIDTQYF. Written as DNA, the CDR3 is TGTGCCAGCAGCCAACTGACGGGAGTTATAGATACGCAGTATTTT.